This T cell receptor (beta chain) was obtained from a study of Ad26.COV2.S vaccination and SARS-CoV-2 variants. Across the study: It was the COV1001 Ad26.COV2.S trial arm that included the donor. In the study, Ad26.COV2.S was injected intramuscularly once, or twice 56 days apart.

Study results and caveats: Breadth and depth estimates from TCRs may understate total T cell responses.

Germline V gene data show CDR1 as SGHNT and CDR2 as YYREEE (reference sequence). Trimming stripped 6 bases from V and 8 bases from J, with 14 bases between. The CDR3 totals 12 residues. Sequencing was performed with immunoSEQ multiplex PCR; in TCRdb, only in-frame clones are kept and a portion is missing. In the table there are 350,000 to 500,000 clones, approximately 90% of which are singletons. As concerns this clone: Its target is unknown.

The treatment was: some 19 received Ad26.COV2.S at low or high dose, single or two shots; five or six received placebo; per-sample allocation not given. Samples were taken on day 63 after the first vaccine or placebo injection. The sequences come from peripheral blood, collected in a trial of Ad26.COV2.S vaccine versus placebo. The sequence derives from a person aged 18-65 years who received the Ad26.COV2.S COVID-19 vaccine or a placebo. The J gene is TRBJ1-1, the V gene TRBV5-4; tentative D call: TRBD1 (5 bases). In nucleotides, the CDR3 is TGTGCCAGCACCCCAACCGGGACGGAAGCTTTCTTT. This gives the protein CASTPTGTEAFF.